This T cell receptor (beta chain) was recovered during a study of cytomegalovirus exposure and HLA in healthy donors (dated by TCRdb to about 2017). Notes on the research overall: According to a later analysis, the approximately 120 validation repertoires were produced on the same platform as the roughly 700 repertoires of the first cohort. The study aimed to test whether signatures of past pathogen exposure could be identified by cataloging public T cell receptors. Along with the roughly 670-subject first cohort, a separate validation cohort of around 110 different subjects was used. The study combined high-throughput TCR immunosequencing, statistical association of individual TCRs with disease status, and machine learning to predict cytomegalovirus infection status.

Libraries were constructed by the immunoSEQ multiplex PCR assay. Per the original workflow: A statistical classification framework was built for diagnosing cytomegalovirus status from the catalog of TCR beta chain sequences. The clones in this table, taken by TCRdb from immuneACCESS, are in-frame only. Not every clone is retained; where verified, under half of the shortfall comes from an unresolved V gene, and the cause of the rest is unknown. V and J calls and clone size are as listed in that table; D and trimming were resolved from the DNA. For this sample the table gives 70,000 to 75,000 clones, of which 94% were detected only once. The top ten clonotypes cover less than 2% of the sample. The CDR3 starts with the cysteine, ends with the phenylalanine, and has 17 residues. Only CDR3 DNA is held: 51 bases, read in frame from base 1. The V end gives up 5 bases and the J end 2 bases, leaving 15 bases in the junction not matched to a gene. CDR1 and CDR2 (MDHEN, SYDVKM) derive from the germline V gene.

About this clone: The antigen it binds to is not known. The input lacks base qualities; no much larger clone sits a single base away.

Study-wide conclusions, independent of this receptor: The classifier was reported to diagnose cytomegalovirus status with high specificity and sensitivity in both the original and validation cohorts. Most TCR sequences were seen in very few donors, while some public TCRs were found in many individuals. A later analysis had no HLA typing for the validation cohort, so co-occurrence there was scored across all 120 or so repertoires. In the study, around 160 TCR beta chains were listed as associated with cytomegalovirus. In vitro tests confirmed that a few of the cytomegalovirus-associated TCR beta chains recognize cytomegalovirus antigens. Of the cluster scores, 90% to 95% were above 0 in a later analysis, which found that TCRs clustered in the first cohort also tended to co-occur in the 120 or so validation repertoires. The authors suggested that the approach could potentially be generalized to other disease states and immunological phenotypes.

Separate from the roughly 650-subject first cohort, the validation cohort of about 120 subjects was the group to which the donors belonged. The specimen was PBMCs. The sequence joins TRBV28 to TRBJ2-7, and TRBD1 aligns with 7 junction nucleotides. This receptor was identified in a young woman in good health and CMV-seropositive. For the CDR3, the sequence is CASSEGARFWGPYEQYF. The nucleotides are TGTGCCAGCAGTGAGGGGGCGCGATTTTGGGGCCCCTACGAGCAGTACTTC.